The entry below gives a single TCR beta chain sequence along with its context. Its antigen is currently unknown. Once RNA had been extracted, it was reverse transcribed into cDNA to act as the sequencing template. Measured with immunoSEQ multiplex PCR; TCRdb has only the in-frame clones, and not every one. Of 210,000 or so clones in the sample, approximately 70% are singletons; the top ten hold around 1.3%. The data belong to a study of CD8+ T cells in alopecia areata. The wider study: Those patients who were treated received oral tofacitinib, which was given at 5 to 10 mg twice daily for moderate-to-severe alopecia areata. Study-level points and caveats: Scalp samples also yield sequences of resident alphabeta T cells from normal skin. Many expanded lesional clones stayed in scalp and blood while on tofacitinib.

In germline, CDR1 is LNHDA, CDR2 SQIVND (reference sequence). The CDR3 length is 12 residues. V gave up 5 bases and J gave up 9 bases; unmatched junction bases: 0. Documented treatment: oral pan-JAK inhibitor, 5-10 mg twice daily. The sorting of PBMCs gave CD4+ and CD8+ T cells. The rearrangement joins TRBV19 to TRBJ2-1; 11 nucleotides agree with TRBD2. The source of this sequence is a human donor with alopecia areata. The input for sequencing was CD4+ T cells sorted from blood, taken at approximately week 44, from a patient treated with tofacitinib. CDR3 nucleotide sequence: TGTGCCAGTAGTGGACTAGCGGGTGAGCAGTTCTTC. It yields the protein CASSGLAGEQFF.